This T cell receptor beta chain derives from a study of shared clonotypes between healthy human individuals. Study-level results: Generation probabilities were higher for clonotypes shared across all four sorted-subset donors than for unshared ones.

On sorted subsets, replicate PCRs used approximately 200 ng DNA, or 31,000 or so T cell genomes. Profiled with immunoSEQ multiplex PCR; TCRdb holds only in-frame clones, not every one. The table records more than 900,000 clones, about 84% of them present only once. The CDR3 contains 14 residues. Trimming took off 3 bases at V and 0 bases at J, with 5 bases between the two ends. Per germline, CDR1 MDHEN and CDR2 SYDVKM. Notes on this clone: Its antigen is not known.

The chain couples TRBV28 to TRBJ1-4; weak D call: TRBD1 (5 bases). The clonotype was recovered from a man younger than 35 in good health. Some clones in this sample may be carry-over from other donors' samples. Sequencing was performed on memory CD4+ T cells from PBMCs. Subset here: CD45RA-negative fraction. Here the CDR3 reads CASSLTATNEKLFF. CDR3 DNA sequence: TGTGCCAGCAGTTTGACAGCAACTAATGAAAAACTGTTTTTT.